The clone carrying this T cell receptor beta chain has a handful of counts. Its target is not known. V shed 5 bases, J shed 4 bases, and the junction held 7 bases outside the gene matches. Germline lookup yields CDR1 SGHRS and CDR2 YFSETQ. This CDR3 is built from 15 residues. These data originate in a study of CD8 T cells in ankylosing spondylitis. Study-wide results and caveats: Among TCR beta sequences, a motif of under ten highly homologous variants appeared characteristic of ankylosing spondylitis blood. Reported data indicate significant enrichment of disease-linked clones within matched ankylosing spondylitis synovial fluid.

By quantitative 5'-RACE with molecular barcodes, the TCR beta libraries were made. One entry per CDR3 protein results from TCRdb running MiXCR on the 5' RACE reads. The sample lists over 450,000 distinct CDR3 sequences, roughly 12% occurring once. This TCR was recovered from a male donor with ankylosing spondylitis. The V and J genes are TRBV5-1 and TRBJ2-3; 10 bases align to TRBD2. Sequenced: blood, either unsorted or a sorted T cell fraction (not recorded which). This CDR3 is CASSYTSGTADTQYF. DNA of the CDR3: TGCGCCAGCAGTTATACTAGCGGGACAGCAGATACGCAGTATTTT.